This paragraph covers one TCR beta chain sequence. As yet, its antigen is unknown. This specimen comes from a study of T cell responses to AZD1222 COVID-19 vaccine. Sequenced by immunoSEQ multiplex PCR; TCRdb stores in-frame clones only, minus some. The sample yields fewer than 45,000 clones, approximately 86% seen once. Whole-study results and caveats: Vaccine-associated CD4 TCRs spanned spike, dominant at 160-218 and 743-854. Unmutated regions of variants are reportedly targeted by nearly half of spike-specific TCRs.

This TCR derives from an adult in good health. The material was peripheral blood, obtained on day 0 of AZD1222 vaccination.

The CDR3 DNA reads TGTGCCAGCAGCTTGGGGGGAGCCAGCTCTGGAAACACCATATATTTT. Protein product: CASSLGGASSGNTIYF. The chain links TRBV7-2 to TRBJ1-3; D is perhaps TRBD1 (5 bases). CDR3 length: 16 amino acids. The V gene's germline CDR1 is SGHTA and CDR2 FQGNSA. Deletions cut 3 bases from V and 0 bases from J, with 12 bases between. The complete variable domain, with remaining parts taken from reference TRBV7-2 and TRBJ1-3, reads GAGVSQSPSNKVTEKGKDVELRCDPISGHTALYWYRQSLGQGLEFLIYFQGNSAPDKSGLPSDRFSAERTGGSVSTLTIQRTQQEDSAVYLCASSLGGASSGNTIYFGEGSWLTVV.